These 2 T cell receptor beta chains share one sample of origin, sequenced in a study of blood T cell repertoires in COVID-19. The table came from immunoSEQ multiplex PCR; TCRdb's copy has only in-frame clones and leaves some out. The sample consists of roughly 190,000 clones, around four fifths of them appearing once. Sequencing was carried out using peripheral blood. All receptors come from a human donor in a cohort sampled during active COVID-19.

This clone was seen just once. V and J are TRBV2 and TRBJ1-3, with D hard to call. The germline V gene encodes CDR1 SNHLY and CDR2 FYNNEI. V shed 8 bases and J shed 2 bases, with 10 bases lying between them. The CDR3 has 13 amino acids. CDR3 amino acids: CASRGTTGNTIYF. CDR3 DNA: TGTGCCAGCCGAGGAACGACTGGAAACACCATATATTTT. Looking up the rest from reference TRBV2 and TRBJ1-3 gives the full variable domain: EPEVTQTPSHQVTQMGQEVILRCVPISNHLYFYWYRQILGQKVEFLVSFYNNEISEKSEIFDDQFSVERPDGSNFTLKIRSTKLEDSAMYFCASRGTTGNTIYFGEGSWLTVV.

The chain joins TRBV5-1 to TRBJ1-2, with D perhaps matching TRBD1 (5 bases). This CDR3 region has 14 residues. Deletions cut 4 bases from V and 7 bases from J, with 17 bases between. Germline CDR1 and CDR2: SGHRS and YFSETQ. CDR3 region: CASSPSGTKGGYTF. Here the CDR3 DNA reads TGCGCCAGCAGCCCTAGCGGGACCAAGGGTGGCTACACCTTC.